The 26 T cell receptor beta chains given below trace back to one sample, sequenced in a study of identical twins. TCRdb re-derived calls from the 5' RACE reads in MiXCR, one entry per CDR3 protein. The sample yields about 330,000 distinct CDR3 sequences, around 12% seen once. The sample was also reused in another study, on yellow fever vaccine responses in identical twins.

The sequencing input was CD8+ T cells sorted from blood. These receptors all stem from a woman aged 18-30 years in good health.

This clonotype showed up many times. The rearrangement links TRBV2 to TRBJ2-3; 7 nucleotides agree with TRBD2. Unmatched junction bases numbered 3, after V lost 2 bases and J lost 1 base. CDR3 length: 15 residues. Germline V CDR1 and CDR2: SNHLY, FYNNEI. CDR3 bases: TGTGCCAGCAGTGAATTGGGGGGGGGCACAGATACGCAGTATTTT. This translates into CASSELGGGTDTQYF.

The table lists this clonotype with a few counts. This sequence joins TRBV12-3 or TRBV12-4 and TRBJ2-1; 11 bases line up with TRBD2. Trimming took 9 bases from V and 5 from J; bases not matched to a gene: 6. This CDR3 comprises 14 residues. The CDR3 DNA is TGTGCCAGTAAGACTAGCGGGGCGAACAATGAGCAGTTCTTC. Protein sequence: CASKTSGANNEQFF.

This clonotype was detected ten times or more. The J gene is TRBJ2-2, the V gene TRBV29-1, with D uncertain. V was shortened by 4 bases and J by 7 bases, with 7 bases between the two germline ends. Germline loops: CDR1 SQVTM, CDR2 ANQGSEA. The length of the CDR3 is 11 residues. CDR3 sequence reads: CSVGQVGELFF. CDR3 DNA sequence: TGCAGCGTTGGGCAGGTCGGGGAGCTGTTTTTT.

The sample holds many counts of this clonotype. The chain combines TRBV15 with TRBJ2-2; weak D call: TRBD2 (6 bases). The CDR3 runs 14 residues. Trimming removed 0 bases from V and 5 bases from J, with 7 bases in between. Germline CDR1 reads LNHNV; CDR2 reads YYDKDF (reference sequence). This CDR3 is CATSRDRGTGELFF. CDR3 DNA sequence: TGTGCCACCAGCAGAGATCGGGGGACCGGGGAGCTGTTTTTT.

This clonotype was seen more than once but under ten times. The chain joins TRBV4-1 to TRBJ1-1; possible D gene TRBD1, 5 bases. V was pared by 0 bases and J by 2 bases, with 10 bases between. The CDR3 contains 15 residues. Per germline, CDR1 MGHRA and CDR2 YSYEKL. The CDR3 DNA sequence: TGCGCCAGCAGCCAAGACAGGGCTGCTAACACTGAAGCTTTCTTT. Its translation: CASSQDRAANTEAFF.

This clonotype has only a few counts. This chain uses TRBV29-1 with TRBJ2-1; a weak D match, TRBD2 (6 bases). This CDR3 comprises 13 residues. The V gene lost 5 bases and the J gene lost 9 bases, with 17 bases spanning the gap. Germline lookup yields CDR1 SQVTM and CDR2 ANQGSEA. CDR3 sequence reads: CSVIRDFKSEQFF. As DNA, the CDR3 is TGCAGCGTTATCCGGGACTTTAAGAGTGAGCAGTTCTTC.

This clonotype has a handful of counts. The chain uses TRBV28 and TRBJ2-7; no clear D gene. V was trimmed by 6 bases and J by 0 bases, leaving 9 bases between them. Germline CDR1 reads MDHEN; CDR2 reads SYDVKM. The CDR3 is made up of 13 amino acids. CDR3 in amino acids: CASSPLDSYEQYV. The DNA for the CDR3 is TGTGCCAGCAGCCCCTTAGACTCCTACGAGCAGTACGTC.

Ten or more counts support this clonotype. The chain is built from TRBV29-1 and TRBJ2-1, with 15 bases identical to TRBD2. Germline V gene sequence: CDR1 SQVTM, CDR2 ANQGSEA. The V gene end was trimmed by 1 base and the J gene end by 4 bases; junction bases not matched to a gene: 11. The CDR3 contains 19 residues. CDR3 loop: CSVEGFPGLAGGEYNEQFF. CDR3 DNA sequence: TGCAGCGTTGAAGGTTTCCCGGGACTAGCGGGAGGCGAATACAATGAGCAGTTCTTC.

This clonotype was picked up a small number of times. The rearrangement joins TRBV27 to TRBJ2-4; 9 nucleotides line up with TRBD1. The V gene end was trimmed by 5 bases and the J gene end by 8 bases; junction bases not matched to a gene: 4. Germline CDR1 MNHEY, CDR2 SMNVEV (reference sequence). The CDR3 covers 13 residues. As DNA, the CDR3 is TGTGCCAGCAGTCCGGGACAGGGTCACATTCAGTACTTC. This codes for CASSPGQGHIQYF.

A few counts support this clonotype. This sequence joins TRBV12-3 or TRBV12-4 and TRBJ2-3, with 10 bases that match TRBD2. V lost 5 bases, J lost 4 bases, and 6 bases stayed unmatched. The CDR3 sequence is 15 residues long. In DNA form, the CDR3 reads TGTGCCAGCAGTCCCGGGACTAGCGCAGCAGATACGCAGTATTTT. It encodes CASSPGTSAADTQYF.

This clonotype was counted at least ten times. The chain is built from TRBV18 and TRBJ2-3; D is undetermined. Germline-derived CDR1 and CDR2 are KGHSH and LQKENI. CDR3 length: 12 residues. V gave up 8 bases and J gave up 1 base, with 7 bases separating them. Here the CDR3 reads CASSPGTDTQYF. CDR3 DNA sequence: TGTGCCAGCAGCCCCGGCACAGATACGCAGTATTTT.

In its sample, this clonotype was seen many times. The chain links TRBV20-1 to TRBJ2-7, with 11 bases identical to TRBD2. Germline V gene lookup returns CDR1 DFQATT and CDR2 SNEGSKA (reference sequence). This CDR3 has 15 amino acids. Trimming removed 3 bases from V and 2 bases from J; junction bases left unmatched: 6. The CDR3 here is CSASFGTSGPYEQYV. Here the CDR3 DNA reads TGCAGTGCTAGTTTCGGGACTAGCGGCCCCTACGAGCAGTACGTC.

CDR3 sequence: CASSLQGSPPNYGYTF. The CDR3 coding sequence is TGTGCCAGCAGCTTACAAGGGAGCCCCCCTAACTATGGCTACACCTTC. The chain employs TRBV7-9 and TRBJ1-2; no clear D. The CDR3 runs 16 residues. Germline V gene sequence: CDR1 SEHNR, CDR2 FQNEAQ (reference sequence). V dropped 2 bases and J dropped 0 bases, with 13 bases sitting between them.

A few counts support this clonotype. V gene TRBV12-3 or TRBV12-4 combines with J gene TRBJ2-7; TRBD1 is a possible D gene (6 bases). The CDR3 consists of 12 residues. V shed 6 bases and J shed 4 bases, with 10 bases lying between them. DNA for the CDR3: TGTGCCAGCAGCCCGGACAGATACGAGCAGTACGTC. The encoded protein is CASSPDRYEQYV.

This clonotype was detected many times. The chain is built from TRBV4-1 and TRBJ2-3, with 10 bases fitting TRBD2. CDR3 length: 17 residues. V gave up 0 bases and J gave up 1 base; unmatched junction bases: 4. Germline CDR1 is MGHRA and CDR2 is YSYEKL. The DNA for the CDR3 is TGCGCCAGCAGCCAAGAAGGACTAGCGGAGCGCACAGATACGCAGTATTTT. As protein: CASSQEGLAERTDTQYF.

The J gene is TRBJ2-5, the V gene TRBV4-1; TRBD2 matches 8 bases. V was pared by 4 bases and J by 5 bases, with 6 bases of the junction left unmatched. Germline lookup yields CDR1 MGHRA and CDR2 YSYEKL. CDR3 length: 14 residues. Written as DNA, the CDR3 is TGCGCCAGCAGCCTCATCGGGGGGGTCGAGACCCAGTACTTC. Its translation is CASSLIGGVETQYF.

The chain is built from TRBV28 and TRBJ2-3; 9 bases agree with TRBD1. This CDR3 region has 20 residues. Germline lookup yields CDR1 MDHEN and CDR2 SYDVKM. Unmatched junction bases numbered 20, after V lost 3 bases and J lost 4 bases. The CDR3, as DNA: TGTGCCAGCAGTTTTCGGGACAGGGTAGGAGCTGGGGAACGCCCAGATACGCAGTATTTT. This translates into CASSFRDRVGAGERPDTQYF.

In its sample, this clonotype was seen a few times. V and J are TRBV24-1 and TRBJ2-2; tentatively, D is TRBD1 (6 bases). Germline CDR1 reads KGHDR; CDR2 reads SFDVKD. This CDR3 is 17 amino acids long. The V end was cut by 3 bases, the J end by 0 bases, with 13 bases between. CDR3: CATSDTPRTANTGELFF. The CDR3 DNA sequence: TGTGCCACCAGTGATACCCCTCGGACAGCGAACACCGGGGAGCTGTTTTTT.

The rearrangement links TRBV27 to TRBJ2-1; 10 nucleotides match TRBD2. There are 15 residues in the CDR3. With V trimmed by 4 bases and J by 8 bases, 8 bases remained unmatched. In germline, CDR1 is MNHEY, CDR2 SMNVEV (reference sequence). CDR3 sequence reads: CASSSSGRAIDEQFF. The CDR3 DNA reads as TGTGCCAGCAGTTCGAGCGGGAGGGCCATAGATGAGCAGTTCTTC.

The chain is built from TRBV2 and TRBJ1-2, with 8 bases aligning to TRBD1. Trimming cost V 6 bases and J 5 bases; bases outside gene matches: 2. The CDR3 consists of 12 residues. CDR1 SNHLY and CDR2 FYNNEI come from the germline V gene. CDR3 DNA sequence: TGTGCCAGCAGGGACAGGGTTTATGGCTACACCTTC. It codes for CASRDRVYGYTF.

This clonotype was seen ten or more times. V and J are TRBV6-5 and TRBJ2-1; the match to TRBD2 covers 9 bases. Germline V gives CDR1 MNHEY, CDR2 SVGAGI. The trim removed 4 bases at V and 3 bases at J, leaving 7 bases unmatched. The CDR3 contains 16 residues. The CDR3 nucleotides read TGTGCCAGCAGTTTAAATAGCGGGGGCCGCTACAATGAGCAGTTCTTC. This codes for CASSLNSGGRYNEQFF.

This clonotype occurred many times. This chain uses TRBV5-1 with TRBJ2-7; either TRBD1 or TRBD2 may fit D (6 bases each). CDR3 length: 17 amino acids. V lost 0 bases to trimming and J lost 3 bases, with 19 bases between them. The germline CDR1 and CDR2 sequences are SGHRS and YFSETQ. CDR3 in amino acids: CASSLGPGDSGVYEQYF. CDR3 bases: TGCGCCAGCAGCTTGGGTCCGGGGGATTCAGGGGTCTACGAGCAGTACTTC. Full variable domain (missing parts from reference TRBV5-1 and TRBJ2-7): KAGVTQTPRYLIKTRGQQVTLSCSPISGHRSVSWYQQTPGQGLQFLFEYFSETQRNKGNFPGRFSGRQFSNSRSEMNVSTLELGDSALYLCASSLGPGDSGVYEQYFGPGTRLTVT.

The table lists this clonotype with a few counts. The chain employs TRBV10-3 and TRBJ2-1; D may correspond to TRBD1 or TRBD2 (6 bases each). CDR1 and CDR2 from the germline V gene are ENHRY and SYGVKD. V gave up 2 bases and J gave up 4 bases, with 15 bases separating them. CDR3 length: 16 residues. The CDR3 nucleotides read TGTGCCATCAGTGAGAATTTAGGGGGGAATTACAATGAGCAGTTCTTC. It is translated as CAISENLGGNYNEQFF.

This clonotype came up a few times. The rearrangement uses TRBV28 and TRBJ1-1; D unclear. CDR3 length equals 12 residues. V lost 9 bases and J lost 5, with 13 bases in between. The V gene's germline CDR1 is MDHEN and CDR2 SYDVKM. CDR3 bases: TGTGCCAGTTTATGGGAAGGTACTGAAGCTTTCTTT. Amino acid sequence: CASLWEGTEAFF.

This clonotype was counted only a few times. The CDR3 spells CASSLTPGGHEQFF. In DNA, the CDR3 is TGTGCCAGCAGCTTAACACCAGGCGGTCATGAGCAGTTCTTC. The chain has TRBV7-8 and TRBJ2-1; D gene unclear. Germline lookup yields CDR1 SGHVS and CDR2 FQNEAQ. Between the trimmed V and J ends, which lost 2 bases and 8 bases, there was a span of 13 bases. CDR3 length equals 14 residues.

This clonotype was detected a few times. The chain combines TRBV20-1 with TRBJ2-1, with 11 bases lining up with TRBD2. J lost 5 bases, V lost 5 bases, and 5 bases had no gene match. The CDR3 length is 14 residues. Per the germline V gene, CDR1 is DFQATT and CDR2 is SNEGSKA (reference sequence). CDR3 amino acids: CSAAPGLADNEQFF. Here the CDR3 DNA reads TGCAGTGCTGCCCCGGGACTAGCGGACAATGAGCAGTTCTTC.